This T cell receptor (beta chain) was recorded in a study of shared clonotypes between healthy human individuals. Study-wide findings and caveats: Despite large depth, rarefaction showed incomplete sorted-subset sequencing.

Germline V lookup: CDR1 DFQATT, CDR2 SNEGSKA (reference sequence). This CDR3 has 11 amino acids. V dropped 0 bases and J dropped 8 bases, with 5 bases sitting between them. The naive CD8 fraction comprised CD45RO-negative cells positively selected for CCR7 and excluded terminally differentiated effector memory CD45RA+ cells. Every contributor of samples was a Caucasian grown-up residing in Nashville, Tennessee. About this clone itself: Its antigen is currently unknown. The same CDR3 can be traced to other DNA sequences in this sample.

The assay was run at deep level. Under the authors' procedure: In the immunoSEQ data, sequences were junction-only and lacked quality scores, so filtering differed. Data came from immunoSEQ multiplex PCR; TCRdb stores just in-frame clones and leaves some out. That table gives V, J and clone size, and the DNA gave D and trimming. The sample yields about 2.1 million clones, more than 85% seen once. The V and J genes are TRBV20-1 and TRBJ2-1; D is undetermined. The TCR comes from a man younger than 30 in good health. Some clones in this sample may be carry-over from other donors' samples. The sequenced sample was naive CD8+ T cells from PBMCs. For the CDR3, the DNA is TGCAGTGCTAGAGATCCGGATGAGCAGTTCTTC. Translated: CSARDPDEQFF.